Listed below are T cell receptor beta chains from one sample, sequenced in a study of radiation and T cells in renal cell carcinoma. The method was immunoSEQ multiplex PCR; TCRdb's version includes in-frame clones alone and lacks a portion of them. The repertoire includes about 150,000 clones, 88% of them detected once, and 3.5% to 5% sits in the top ten. Material: blood, obtained from a patient whose treatment included radiotherapy and nephrectomy. The receptor source for this set is an older woman with renal cell carcinoma. Each CDR3 is given with its conserved first and last residue. D genes are given only for firm matches. Part of the rows lack a size; the others show once, few, many or a class for expanded clones.

d_call j_call clone_size v_call cdr3_nt cdr3_aa
TRBD2 TRBJ2-4 . TRBV7-2 TGTGCCAGCAGCCGTTTTGCTAGCGGGGGTCTAGCCAAAAACATTCAGTACTTC CASSRFASGGLAKNIQYF
. TRBJ2-7 . TRBV7-2 TGTGCCAGCAGCCAGACACAGGGAACCCCCTACGAGCAGTACTTC CASSQTQGTPYEQYF
. TRBJ2-1 . TRBV9 TGTGCCAGCAGCGTTCGACTGAACTCCTACAATGAGCAGTTCTTC CASSVRLNSYNEQFF
. TRBJ1-1 . TRBV29-1 TGCAGCGTTCTCCGCGGACAGAACACTGAAGCTTTCTTT CSVLRGQNTEAFF
TRBD1 TRBJ2-5 few TRBV6-5 TGTGCCAGCAGTTACTCCGGGACAGGGGGCATAGAGACCCAGTACTTC CASSYSGTGGIETQYF
TRBD1 TRBJ2-3 . TRBV4-3 TGCGCCAGCAGCCAAGATCTACAGGGGAAGTTCGATACGCAGTATTTT CASSQDLQGKFDTQYF
. TRBJ2-5 . TRBV7-2 TGTGCCAGCAGCTTCCCGGGAGAGACCCAGTACTTC CASSFPGETQYF
TRBD2 TRBJ2-7 . TRBV7-2 TGTGCCAGCAGCCAAGATAGCGGGGGGAACCCCTACGAGCAGTACTTC CASSQDSGGNPYEQYF
TRBD1 TRBJ1-4 . TRBV5-1 TGCGCCAGCACCAACAGGGGGGAAAAACTGTTTTTT CASTNRGEKLFF
. TRBJ1-5 . TRBV6-6 TGTGCCAGCAGGGACAAGTCCGATCAGCCCCAGCATTTT CASRDKSDQPQHF
TRBD2 TRBJ2-7 . TRBV29-1 TGCAGCGGTCGGGTAGCGGGGAGCTACGAGCAGTACTTC CSGRVAGSYEQYF
TRBD1 TRBJ1-1 . TRBV13 TGTGCCAGCAGCACCCTGGACAGGGCACCAGCCGAAGCTTTCTTT CASSTLDRAPAEAFF
. TRBJ1-5 few TRBV6-1 TGTGCCAGCAGTGGGGCTTGGGGAGGGTATCATAGCAATCAGCCCCAGCATTTT CASSGAWGGYHSNQPQHF
TRBD1 TRBJ1-5 . TRBV2 TGTGCCAGCAGTTCGGACAGGGGCGTTAGCAATCAGCCCCAGCATTTT CASSSDRGVSNQPQHF
TRBD2 TRBJ2-3 . TRBV30 TGTGCCTGGGGCTCCGGGACTAGCGGCTCCACAGATACGCAGTATTTT CAWGSGTSGSTDTQYF
. TRBJ2-2 . TRBV6-6 TGTGCCAGCAGTTCCTCGACAGGCGGCGGGGAGCTGTTTTTT CASSSSTGGGELFF
TRBD1 TRBJ2-5 . TRBV7-9 TGTGCCAGCAGCTCTATCCGGGACAGGGGAGAGACCCAGTACTTC CASSSIRDRGETQYF
. TRBJ2-6 . TRBV5-6 TGTGCCAGCAGAGGGGTGGGCTCTGGGGCCAACGTCCTGACTTTC CASRGVGSGANVLTF
. TRBJ2-1 . TRBV7-3 TGTGCCAGCAGCATCCGGGACAACCTTTACAATGAGCAGTTCTTC CASSIRDNLYNEQFF
. TRBJ1-5 . TRBV14 TGTGCCAGCAGCCAGCAAGTTTCTCCATACAATCAGCCCCAGCATTTT CASSQQVSPYNQPQHF
. TRBJ2-1 . TRBV4-1 TGCGCCAGCAGCCAAGATTGGGGTCATGAGCAGTTCTTC CASSQDWGHEQFF
TRBD1 TRBJ2-7 . TRBV7-2 TGTGCCAGCAGCTTGCAGGGGGCCCACGAGCAGTACTTT CASSLQGAHEQYF
. TRBJ2-6 . TRBV4-3 TGCGCCAGCAGCCAATTAGGGCGCTCTGGGGCCAACGTCCTGACTTTC CASSQLGRSGANVLTF
. TRBJ1-2 . TRBV5-5 TGTGCCAGCAGCTCGTATACAGAGGCCTATGGCTACACCTTC CASSSYTEAYGYTF
. TRBJ1-3 . TRBV14 TGTGCCAGCAGCCAAGGCTCTAAGGGAAACACCATATATTTT CASSQGSKGNTIYF
. TRBJ2-2 once TRBV13 TGTGCCAGCAGAATCGACAGGAAAGCCACCGGGGAGCTGTTTTTT CASRIDRKATGELFF